This T cell receptor (beta chain) was sequenced for a study of blood T cell repertoires in COVID-19. Looking at the study overall: Whether acute or convalescent, the COVID-19 samples came from the United States, Italy and Spain. Sources were T cells, B-cell-depleted T cells, or PBMCs; the material itself was cDNA or gDNA.

This CDR3 has 17 amino acids. Data came from immunoSEQ multiplex PCR; TCRdb stores just in-frame clones and leaves some out. Among hundreds of thousands of clones, around 87% were seen once, and the ten largest hold 1.5%. Sequenced input: peripheral blood. The source is a woman aged 40 to 49 who had recovered from COVID-19. V is TRBV1 and J is TRBJ1-1; TRBD1 was called by the table and not checked on the DNA. TRBV1 is labeled a pseudogene. CDR3 protein: CTNSKVRDRGLNTEAFF. The CDR3 DNA is TGCACCAACTCGAAAGTTCGGGACAGGGGTTTGAACACTGAAGCTTTCTTT.